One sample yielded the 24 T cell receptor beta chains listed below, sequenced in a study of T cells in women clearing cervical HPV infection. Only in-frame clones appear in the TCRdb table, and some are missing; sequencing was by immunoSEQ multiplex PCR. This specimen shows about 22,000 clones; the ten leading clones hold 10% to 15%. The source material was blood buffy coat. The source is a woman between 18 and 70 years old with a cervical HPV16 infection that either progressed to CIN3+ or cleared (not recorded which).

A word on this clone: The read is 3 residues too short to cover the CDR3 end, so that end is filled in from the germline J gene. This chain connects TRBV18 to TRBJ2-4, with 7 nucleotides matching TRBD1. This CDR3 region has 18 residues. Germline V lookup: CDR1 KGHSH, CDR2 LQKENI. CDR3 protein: CASSPNVRRDSHNYGQYF. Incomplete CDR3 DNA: TGTGCCAGCTCACCAAATGTCCGCCGGGACAGCCATAACTATGGT. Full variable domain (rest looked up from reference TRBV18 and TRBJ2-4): NAGVMQNPRHLVRRRGQEARLRCSPMKGHSHVYWYRQLPEEGLKFMVYLQKENIIDESGMPKERFSAEFPKEGPSILRIQQVVRGDSAAYFCASSPNVRRDSHNYGQYFGAGTRLSVL.

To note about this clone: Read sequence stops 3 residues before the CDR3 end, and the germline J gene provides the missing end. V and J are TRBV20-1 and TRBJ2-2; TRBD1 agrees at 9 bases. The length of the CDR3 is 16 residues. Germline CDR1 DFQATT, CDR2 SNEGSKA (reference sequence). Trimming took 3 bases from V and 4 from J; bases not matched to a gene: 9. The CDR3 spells CSARKTGGPGTGELFF. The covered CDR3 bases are TGCAGTGCTAGGAAGACAGGGGGGCCTGGCACCGGGGAG.

CDR3 in amino acids: CASTQRPKYGQYF. The covered CDR3 bases are TGTGCCAGCACTCAGCGACCGAAATATGGT. This chain uses TRBV2 with TRBJ2-4; D ambiguous. The read gets to within 3 residues of the CDR3 end, and the germline J gene fills in the rest. From germline, CDR1 is SNHLY and CDR2 FYNNEI. The CDR3 sequence is 13 residues long.

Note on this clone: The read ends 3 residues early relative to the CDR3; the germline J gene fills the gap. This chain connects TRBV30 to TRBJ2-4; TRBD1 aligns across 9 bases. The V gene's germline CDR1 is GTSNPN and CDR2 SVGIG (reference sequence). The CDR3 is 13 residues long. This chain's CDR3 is CASVLTGGGGQYF. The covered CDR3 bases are TGTGCCTCAGTTTTGACAGGGGGTGGGGGT.

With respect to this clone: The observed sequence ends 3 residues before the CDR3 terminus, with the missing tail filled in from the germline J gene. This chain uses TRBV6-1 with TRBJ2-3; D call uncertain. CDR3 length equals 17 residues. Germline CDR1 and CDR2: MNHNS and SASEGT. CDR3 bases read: TGTGCCAGCAGAGAAAGCCCCAGAGGATATAGCAATCAGCCG. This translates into CASRESPRGYSNQP. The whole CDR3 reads CASRESPRGYSNQPQYF.

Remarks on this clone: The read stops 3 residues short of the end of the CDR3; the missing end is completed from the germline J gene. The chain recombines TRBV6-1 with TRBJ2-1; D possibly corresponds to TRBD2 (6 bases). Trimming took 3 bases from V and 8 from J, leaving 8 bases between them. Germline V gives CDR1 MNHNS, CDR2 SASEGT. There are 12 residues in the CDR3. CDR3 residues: CASSEAGHEQFF. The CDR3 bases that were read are TGTGCCAGCAGTGAGGCGGGGCATGAG.

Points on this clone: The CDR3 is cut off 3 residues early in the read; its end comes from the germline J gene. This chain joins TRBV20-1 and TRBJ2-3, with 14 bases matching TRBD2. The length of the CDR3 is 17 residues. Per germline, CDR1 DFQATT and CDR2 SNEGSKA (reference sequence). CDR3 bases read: TGCAGTGCTAGAGACTCACGGACTAGCGGGGGGAAAGAGACG. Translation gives CSARDSRTSGGKET. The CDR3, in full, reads CSARDSRTSGGKETQYF.

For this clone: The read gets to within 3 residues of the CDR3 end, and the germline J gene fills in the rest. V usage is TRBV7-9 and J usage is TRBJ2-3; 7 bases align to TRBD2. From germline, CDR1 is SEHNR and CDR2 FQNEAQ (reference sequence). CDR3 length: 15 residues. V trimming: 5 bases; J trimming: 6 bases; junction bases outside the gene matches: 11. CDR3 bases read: TGTGCCAGCAGCACCAGCGGGATTCTGTCTGATACG. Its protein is CASSTSGILSDT. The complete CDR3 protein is CASSTSGILSDTQYF. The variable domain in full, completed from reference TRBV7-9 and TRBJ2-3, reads DTGVSQNPRHKITKRGQNVTFRCDPISEHNRLYWYRQTLGQGPEFLTYFQNEAQLEKSRLLSDRFSAERPKGSFSTLEIQRTEQGDSAMYLCASSTSGILSDTQYFGPGTRLTVL.

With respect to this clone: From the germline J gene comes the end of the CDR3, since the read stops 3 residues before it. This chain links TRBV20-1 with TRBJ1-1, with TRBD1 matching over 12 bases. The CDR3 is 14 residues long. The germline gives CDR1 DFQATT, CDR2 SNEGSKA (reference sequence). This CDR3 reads CSAPPGQGASRAFF. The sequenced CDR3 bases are TGCAGTGCCCCCCCGGGACAGGGGGCGTCGCGA.

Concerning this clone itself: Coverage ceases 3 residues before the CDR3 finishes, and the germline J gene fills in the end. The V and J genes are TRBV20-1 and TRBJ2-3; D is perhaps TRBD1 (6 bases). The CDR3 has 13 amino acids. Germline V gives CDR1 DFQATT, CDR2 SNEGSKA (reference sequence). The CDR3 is CSATEGGVQPQYF. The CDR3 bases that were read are TGCAGTGCTACCGAAGGGGGAGTTCAGCCG.

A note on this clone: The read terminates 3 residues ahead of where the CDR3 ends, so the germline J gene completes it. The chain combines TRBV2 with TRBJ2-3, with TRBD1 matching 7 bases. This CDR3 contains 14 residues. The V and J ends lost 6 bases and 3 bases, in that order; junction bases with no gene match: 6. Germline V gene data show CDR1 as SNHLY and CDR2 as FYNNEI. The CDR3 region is CASSPGQVTDTQYF. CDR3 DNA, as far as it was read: TGTGCCAGCAGCCCCGGACAGGTGACAGATACG. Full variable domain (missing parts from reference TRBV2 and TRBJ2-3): EPEVTQTPSHQVTQMGQEVILRCVPISNHLYFYWYRQILGQKVEFLVSFYNNEISEKSEIFDDQFSVERPDGSNFTLKIRSTKLEDSAMYFCASSPGQVTDTQYFGPGTRLTVL.

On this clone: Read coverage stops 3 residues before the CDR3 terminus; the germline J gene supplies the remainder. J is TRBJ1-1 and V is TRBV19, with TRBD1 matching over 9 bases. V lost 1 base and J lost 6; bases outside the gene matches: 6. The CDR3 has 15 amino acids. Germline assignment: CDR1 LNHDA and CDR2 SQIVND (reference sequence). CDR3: CASSIGTGVYPEAFF. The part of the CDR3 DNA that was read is TGTGCCAGTAGTATAGGGACAGGGGTTTACCCTGAA.

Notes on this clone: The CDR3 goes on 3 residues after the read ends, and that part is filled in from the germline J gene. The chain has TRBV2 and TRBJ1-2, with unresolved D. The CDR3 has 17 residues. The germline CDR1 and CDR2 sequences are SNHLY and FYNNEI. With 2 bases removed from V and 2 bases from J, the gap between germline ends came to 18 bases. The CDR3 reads CASSEPPSVLSNYGYTF. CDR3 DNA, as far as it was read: TGTGCCAGCAGTGAACCTCCCTCGGTTCTGTCGAACTATGGC.

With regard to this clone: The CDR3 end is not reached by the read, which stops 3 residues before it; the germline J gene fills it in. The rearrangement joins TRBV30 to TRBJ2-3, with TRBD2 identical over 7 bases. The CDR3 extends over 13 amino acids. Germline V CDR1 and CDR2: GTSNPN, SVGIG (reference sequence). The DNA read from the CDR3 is TGTGCCTGGAGTAGGCGGGAGAGAGAGACG. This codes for CAWSRRERET. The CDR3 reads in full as CAWSRRERETQYF.

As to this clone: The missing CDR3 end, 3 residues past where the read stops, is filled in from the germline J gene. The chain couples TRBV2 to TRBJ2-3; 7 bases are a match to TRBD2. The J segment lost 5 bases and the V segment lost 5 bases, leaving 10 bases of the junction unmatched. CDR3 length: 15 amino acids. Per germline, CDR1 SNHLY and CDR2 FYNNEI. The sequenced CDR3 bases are TGTGCCAGCAGTCCCCCAGGCGGGAGAGGAGATACG. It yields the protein CASSPPGGRGDT. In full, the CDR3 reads CASSPPGGRGDTQYF.

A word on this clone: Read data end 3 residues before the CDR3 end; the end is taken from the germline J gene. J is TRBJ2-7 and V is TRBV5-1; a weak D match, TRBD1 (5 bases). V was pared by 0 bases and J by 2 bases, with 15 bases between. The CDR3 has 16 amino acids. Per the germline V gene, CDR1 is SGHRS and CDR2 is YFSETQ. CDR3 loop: CASSLGGSIQAYEQYF. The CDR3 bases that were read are TGCGCCAGCAGCTTGGGGGGCAGCATTCAAGCCTACGAG.

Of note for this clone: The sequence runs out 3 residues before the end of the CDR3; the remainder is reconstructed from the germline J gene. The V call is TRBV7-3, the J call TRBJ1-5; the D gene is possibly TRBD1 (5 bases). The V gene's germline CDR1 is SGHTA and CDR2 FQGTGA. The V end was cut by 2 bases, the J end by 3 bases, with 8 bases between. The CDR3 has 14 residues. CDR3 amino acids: CASSLGGNNQPQHF. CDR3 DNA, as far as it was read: TGTGCCAGCAGCTTAGGGGGGAACAATCAGCCC.

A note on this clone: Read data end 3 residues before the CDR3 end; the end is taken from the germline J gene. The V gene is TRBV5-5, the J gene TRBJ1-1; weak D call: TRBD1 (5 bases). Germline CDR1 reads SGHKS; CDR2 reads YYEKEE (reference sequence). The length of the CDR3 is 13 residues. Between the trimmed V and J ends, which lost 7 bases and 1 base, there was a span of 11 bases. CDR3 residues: CASLLTANTEAFF. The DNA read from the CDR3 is TGTGCCAGCCTACTGACAGCGAACACTGAA.

CDR3 sequence reads: CASSPPMGTGAYNEQFF. The sequenced part of the CDR3 DNA is TGTGCCAGCTCACCACCGATGGGGACAGGGGCATACAATGAG. The chain joins TRBV18 to TRBJ2-1, with 10 nucleotides matching TRBD1. The read halts 3 residues ahead of the CDR3 end, with the missing end drawn from the germline J gene. CDR3 length equals 17 residues. Trimming cost V 0 bases and J 4 bases; bases outside gene matches: 6. Germline lookup yields CDR1 KGHSH and CDR2 LQKENI.

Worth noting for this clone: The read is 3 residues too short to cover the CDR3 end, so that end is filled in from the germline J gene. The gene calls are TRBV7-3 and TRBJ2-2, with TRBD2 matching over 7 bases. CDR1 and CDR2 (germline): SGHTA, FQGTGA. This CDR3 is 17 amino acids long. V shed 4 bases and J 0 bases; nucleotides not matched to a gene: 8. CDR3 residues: CASSSPATSANTGELFF. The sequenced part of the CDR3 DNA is TGTGCCAGCAGCTCCCCCGCTACTAGCGCGAACACCGGGGAG.

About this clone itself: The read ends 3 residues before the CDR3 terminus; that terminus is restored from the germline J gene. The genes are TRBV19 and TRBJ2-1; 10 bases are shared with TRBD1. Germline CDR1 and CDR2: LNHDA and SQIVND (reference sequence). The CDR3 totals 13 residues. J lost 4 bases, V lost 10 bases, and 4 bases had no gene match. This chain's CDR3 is CATKGQGYNEQFF. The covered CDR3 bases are TGTGCCACCAAGGGACAGGGGTACAATGAG. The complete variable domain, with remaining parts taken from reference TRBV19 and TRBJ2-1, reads DGGITQSPKYLFRKEGQNVTLSCEQNLNHDAMYWYRQDPGQGLRLIYYSQIVNDFQKGDIAEGYSVSREKKESFPLTVTSAQKNPTAFYLCATKGQGYNEQFFGPGTRLTVL.

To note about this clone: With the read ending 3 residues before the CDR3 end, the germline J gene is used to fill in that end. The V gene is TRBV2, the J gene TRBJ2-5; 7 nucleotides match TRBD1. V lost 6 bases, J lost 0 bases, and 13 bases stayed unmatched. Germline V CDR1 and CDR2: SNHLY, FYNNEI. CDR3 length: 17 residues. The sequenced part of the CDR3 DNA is TGTGCCAGCAGCCCCACTGGGACAGTCCTGGACCAAGAGACC. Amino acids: CASSPTGTVLDQET. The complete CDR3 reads CASSPTGTVLDQETQYF. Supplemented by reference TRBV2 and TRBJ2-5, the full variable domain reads EPEVTQTPSHQVTQMGQEVILRCVPISNHLYFYWYRQILGQKVEFLVSFYNNEISEKSEIFDDQFSVERPDGSNFTLKIRSTKLEDSAMYFCASSPTGTVLDQETQYFGPGTRLLVL.

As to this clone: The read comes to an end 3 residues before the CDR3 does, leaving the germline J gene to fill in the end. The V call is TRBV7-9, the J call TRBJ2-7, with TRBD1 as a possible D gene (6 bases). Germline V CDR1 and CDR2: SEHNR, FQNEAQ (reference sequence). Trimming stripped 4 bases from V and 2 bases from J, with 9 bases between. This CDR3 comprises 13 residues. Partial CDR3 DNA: TGTGCCAGCAGCTCGGACAGCACCTACGAG. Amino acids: CASSSDSTYE. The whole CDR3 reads CASSSDSTYEQYF.

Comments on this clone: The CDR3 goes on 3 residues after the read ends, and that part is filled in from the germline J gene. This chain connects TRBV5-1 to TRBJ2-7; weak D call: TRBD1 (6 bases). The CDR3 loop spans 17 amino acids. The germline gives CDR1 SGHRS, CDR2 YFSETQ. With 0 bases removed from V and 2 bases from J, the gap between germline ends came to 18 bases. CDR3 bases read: TGCGCCAGCAGCTTGGGGGGGCTGGTGGGGAGAACCTACGAG. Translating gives CASSLGGLVGRTYE. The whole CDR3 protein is CASSLGGLVGRTYEQYF.